The sample holds one count of the clone carrying this T cell receptor (beta chain). Time point here: peripheral blood 6 weeks after treatment start. Samples were collected from each patient before treatment and during treatment. Each patient gave between 1 and 8 of them in total. The data originate from a study of PD-L1 blockade in urothelial cancer. Study background: The year 2014 saw patients start atezolizumab, 1,200 mg intravenously every 3 weeks. A median roughly 150,000 T cells were found in blood samples.

Some clones are missing from TCRdb's copy, which holds only in-frame ones; the method was immunoSEQ multiplex PCR. Among 100,000 to 150,000 clones listed, roughly 88% were seen once. This CDR3 is 15 amino acids long. CDR1 and CDR2 (germline): SGHKS, YYEKEE (reference sequence). V gave up 1 base and J gave up 3 bases, with 13 bases separating them. The chain couples TRBV5-5 to TRBJ2-5; D remains unclear. The TCR was taken from a man aged 50-60 years with urothelial cancer. Sequencing used PBMCs, obtained around atezolizumab (anti-PD-L1) treatment. The CDR3 here is CASSLFGSEKETQYF. CDR3 DNA: TGTGCCAGCAGCTTGTTCGGGTCAGAAAAAGAGACCCAGTACTTC. Filled out from reference TRBV5-5 and TRBJ2-5, the complete variable domain reads DAGVTQSPTHLIKTRGQQVTLRCSPISGHKSVSWYQQVLGQGPQFIFQYYEKEERGRGNFPDRFSARQFPNYSSELNVNALLLGDSALYLCASSLFGSEKETQYFGPGTRLLVL.